Included here is one T cell receptor (beta chain) sequence, with context. The data originate from a study of blood T cell repertoires in COVID-19. Between the trimmed V and J ends, which lost 3 bases and 4 bases, there was a span of 9 bases. CDR3 length: 13 residues. Methods used by the authors: Nucleated cell number was recorded as an estimate derived from reference gene primer amplification. Using immunoSEQ multiplex PCR, the repertoire was profiled, and TCRdb retains in-frame clones only, with some absent. V, J and clone size are those of that table, while D and trimming were read from the DNA. The repertoire has roughly 410,000 clones, about 90% of them found once; the top ten carry approximately 2.4%.

The genes are TRBV12-3 or TRBV12-4 and TRBJ1-2, with D possibly TRBD1 on 5 matching bases. The TCR originated in an older woman with COVID-19, enrolled during active disease. The sequenced material came from peripheral blood. The CDR3 region is CASSLAGSYGYTF. CDR3 DNA: TGTGCCAGCAGTTTGGCAGGGTCCTATGGCTACACCTTC.